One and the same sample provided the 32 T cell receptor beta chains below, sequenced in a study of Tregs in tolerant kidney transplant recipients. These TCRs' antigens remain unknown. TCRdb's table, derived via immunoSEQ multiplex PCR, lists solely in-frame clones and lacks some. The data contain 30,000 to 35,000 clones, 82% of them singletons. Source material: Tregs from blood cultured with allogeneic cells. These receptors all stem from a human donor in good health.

CDR3 region: CASSPLQDTEAFF. The CDR3 region has the DNA TGTGCCAGCTCACCATTGCAGGACACTGAAGCTTTCTTT. The chain recombines TRBV18 with TRBJ1-1; D uncertain. There are 13 residues in the CDR3. The germline V gene encodes CDR1 KGHSH and CDR2 LQKENI. V was trimmed by 2 bases and J by 3 bases, leaving 7 bases between them.

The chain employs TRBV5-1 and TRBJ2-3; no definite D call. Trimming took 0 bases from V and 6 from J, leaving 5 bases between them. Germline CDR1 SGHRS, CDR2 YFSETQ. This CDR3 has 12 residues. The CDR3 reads CASSLVGDTQYF. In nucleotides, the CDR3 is TGCGCCAGCAGCTTGGTTGGGGATACGCAGTATTTT. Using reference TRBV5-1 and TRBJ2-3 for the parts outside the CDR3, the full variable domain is KAGVTQTPRYLIKTRGQQVTLSCSPISGHRSVSWYQQTPGQGLQFLFEYFSETQRNKGNFPGRFSGRQFSNSRSEMNVSTLELGDSALYLCASSLVGDTQYFGPGTRLTVL.

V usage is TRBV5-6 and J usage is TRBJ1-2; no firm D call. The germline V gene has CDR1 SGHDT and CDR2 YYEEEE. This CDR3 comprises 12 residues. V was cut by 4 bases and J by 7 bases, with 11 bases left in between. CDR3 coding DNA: TGTGCCAGCAGCCCGGGGAGTTTTGGCTACACCTTC. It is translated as CASSPGSFGYTF.

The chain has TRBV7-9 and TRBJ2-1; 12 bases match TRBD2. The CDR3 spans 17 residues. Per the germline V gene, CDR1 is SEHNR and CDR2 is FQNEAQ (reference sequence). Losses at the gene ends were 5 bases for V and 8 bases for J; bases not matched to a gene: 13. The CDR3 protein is CASSTGLAGRVPDEQFF. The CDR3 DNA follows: TGTGCCAGCAGCACGGGACTAGCGGGTAGAGTTCCTGATGAGCAGTTCTTC.

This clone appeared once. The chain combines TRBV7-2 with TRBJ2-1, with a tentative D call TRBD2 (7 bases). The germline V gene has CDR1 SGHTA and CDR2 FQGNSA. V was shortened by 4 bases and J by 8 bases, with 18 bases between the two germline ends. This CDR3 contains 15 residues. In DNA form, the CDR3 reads TGTGCCAGCAGCTCCGACGGGGGGCCAGTCGATGAGCAGTTCTTC. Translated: CASSSDGGPVDEQFF. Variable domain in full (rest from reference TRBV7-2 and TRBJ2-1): GAGVSQSPSNKVTEKGKDVELRCDPISGHTALYWYRQSLGQGLEFLIYFQGNSAPDKSGLPSDRFSAERTGGSVSTLTIQRTQQEDSAVYLCASSSDGGPVDEQFFGPGTRLTVL.

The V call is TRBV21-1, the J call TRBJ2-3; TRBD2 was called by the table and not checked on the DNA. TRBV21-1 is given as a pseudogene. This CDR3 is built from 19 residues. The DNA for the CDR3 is TGTGCCAGCAGCAAAGTTAGAGTGGGGGGGTTTGGTATAACAGATACGCAGTATTTT. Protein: CASSKVRVGGFGITDTQYF.

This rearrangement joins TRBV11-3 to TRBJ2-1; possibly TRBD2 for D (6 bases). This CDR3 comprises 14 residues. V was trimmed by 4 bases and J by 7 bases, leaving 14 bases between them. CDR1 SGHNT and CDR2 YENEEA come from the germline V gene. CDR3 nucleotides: TGTGCCAGCAGCTCGGGGACTGAAAGAAATGAGCAGTTCTTC. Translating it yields CASSSGTERNEQFF. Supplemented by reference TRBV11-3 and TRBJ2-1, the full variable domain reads EAGVVQSPRYKIIEKKQPVAFWCNPISGHNTLYWYLQNLGQGPELLIRYENEEAVDDSQLPKDRFSAERLKGVDSTLKIQPAELGDSAVYLCASSSGTERNEQFFGPGTRLTVL.

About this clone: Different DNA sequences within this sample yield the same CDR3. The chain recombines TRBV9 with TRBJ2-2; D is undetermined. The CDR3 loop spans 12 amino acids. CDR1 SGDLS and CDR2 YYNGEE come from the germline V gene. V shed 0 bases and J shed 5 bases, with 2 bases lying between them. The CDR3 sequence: CASSVGTGELFF. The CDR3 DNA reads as TGTGCCAGCAGCGTAGGTACCGGGGAGCTGTTTTTT.

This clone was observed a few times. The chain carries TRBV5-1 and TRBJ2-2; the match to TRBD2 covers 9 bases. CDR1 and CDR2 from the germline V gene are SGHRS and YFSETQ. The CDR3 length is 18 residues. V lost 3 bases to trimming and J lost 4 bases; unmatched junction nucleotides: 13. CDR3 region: CASSWMALAGRGTGELFF. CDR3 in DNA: TGCGCCAGCAGCTGGATGGCGCTAGCGGGGCGTGGCACCGGGGAGCTGTTTTTT.

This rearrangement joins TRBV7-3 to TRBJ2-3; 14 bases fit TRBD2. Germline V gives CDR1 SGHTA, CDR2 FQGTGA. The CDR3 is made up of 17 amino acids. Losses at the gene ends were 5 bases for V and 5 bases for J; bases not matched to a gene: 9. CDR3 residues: CASSLSGLAGVGDTQYF. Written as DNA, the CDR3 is TGTGCCAGCAGCCTTTCGGGACTAGCGGGGGTGGGAGATACGCAGTATTTT.

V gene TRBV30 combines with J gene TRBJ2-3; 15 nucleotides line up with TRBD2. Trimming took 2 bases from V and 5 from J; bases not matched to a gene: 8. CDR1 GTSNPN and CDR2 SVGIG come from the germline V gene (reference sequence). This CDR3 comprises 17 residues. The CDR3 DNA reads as TGTGCCTGGAGTAGGACTAGCGGGAGGGCCTGGGGAGATACGCAGTATTTT. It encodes CAWSRTSGRAWGDTQYF. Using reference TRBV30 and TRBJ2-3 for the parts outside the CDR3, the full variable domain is SQTIHQWPATLVQPVGSPLSLECTVEGTSNPNLYWYRQAAGRGLQLLFYSVGIGQISSEVPQNLSASRPQDRQFILSSKKLLLSDSGFYLCAWSRTSGRAWGDTQYFGPGTRLTVL.

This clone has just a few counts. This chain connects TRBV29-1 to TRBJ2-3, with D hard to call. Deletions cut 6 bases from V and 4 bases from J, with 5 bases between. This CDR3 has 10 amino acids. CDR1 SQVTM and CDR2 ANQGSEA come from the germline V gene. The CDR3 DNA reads TGCAGCGTAGGAGCAGATACGCAGTATTTT. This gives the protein CSVGADTQYF.

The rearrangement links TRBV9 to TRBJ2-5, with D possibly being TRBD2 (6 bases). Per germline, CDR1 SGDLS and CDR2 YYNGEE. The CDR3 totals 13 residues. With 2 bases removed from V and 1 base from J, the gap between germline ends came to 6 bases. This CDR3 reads CASSVSGQETQYF. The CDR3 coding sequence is TGTGCCAGCAGCGTTAGCGGCCAAGAGACCCAGTACTTC.

The CDR3 nucleotides read TGTGCCAGCTCACAGCGACAGGGGGACTATGGCTACACCTTC. Encoded protein: CASSQRQGDYGYTF. The genes are TRBV18 and TRBJ1-2; the match to TRBD1 covers 9 bases. This CDR3 spans 14 amino acids. The J segment lost 3 bases and the V segment lost 4 bases, leaving 3 bases of the junction unmatched. In germline, CDR1 is KGHSH, CDR2 LQKENI.

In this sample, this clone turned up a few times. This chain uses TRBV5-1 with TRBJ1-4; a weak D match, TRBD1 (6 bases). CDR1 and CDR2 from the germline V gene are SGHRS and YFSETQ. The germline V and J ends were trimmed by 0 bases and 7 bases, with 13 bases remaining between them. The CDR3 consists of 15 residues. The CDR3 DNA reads TGCGCCAGCAGCTTGGTTTCAGGGGAGTTTGAAAAACTGTTTTTT. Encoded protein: CASSLVSGEFEKLFF.

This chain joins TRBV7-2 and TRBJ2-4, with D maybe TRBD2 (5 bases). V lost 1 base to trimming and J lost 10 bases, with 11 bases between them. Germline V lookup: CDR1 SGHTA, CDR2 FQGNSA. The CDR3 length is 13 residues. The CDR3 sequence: CASSLEVGIIQYF. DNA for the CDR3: TGTGCCAGCAGCTTAGAGGTCGGGATTATTCAGTACTTC.

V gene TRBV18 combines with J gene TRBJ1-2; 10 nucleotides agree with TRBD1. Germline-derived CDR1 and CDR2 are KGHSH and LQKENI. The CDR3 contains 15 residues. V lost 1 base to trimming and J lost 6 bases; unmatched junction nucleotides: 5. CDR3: CASSPQHGTGDGYTF. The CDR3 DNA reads TGTGCCAGCTCACCACAGCACGGGACAGGGGATGGCTACACCTTC.

CDR3 residues: CAISMGVENTEAFF. The CDR3 nucleotides read TGTGCCATCAGTATGGGGGTGGAGAACACTGAAGCTTTCTTT. The rearrangement links TRBV10-3 to TRBJ1-1, with D maybe TRBD1 (5 bases). This CDR3 has 14 residues. The V gene's germline CDR1 is ENHRY and CDR2 SYGVKD. V was cut by 5 bases and J by 1 base, with 11 bases left in between.

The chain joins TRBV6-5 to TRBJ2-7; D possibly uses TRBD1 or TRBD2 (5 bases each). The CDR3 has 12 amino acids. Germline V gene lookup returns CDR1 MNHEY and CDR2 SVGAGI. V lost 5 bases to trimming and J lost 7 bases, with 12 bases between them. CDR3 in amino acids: CASSKNWGEQYF. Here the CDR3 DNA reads TGTGCCAGCAGTAAAAACTGGGGGGAGCAGTACTTC.

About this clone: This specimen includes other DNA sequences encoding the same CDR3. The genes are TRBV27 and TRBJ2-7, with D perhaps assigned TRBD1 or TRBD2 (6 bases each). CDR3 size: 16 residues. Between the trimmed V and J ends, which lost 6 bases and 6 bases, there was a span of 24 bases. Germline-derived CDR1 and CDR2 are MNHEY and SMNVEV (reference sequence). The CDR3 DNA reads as TGTGCCAGCAGCCTCACCGCGGGATCCCCGGGGGCCGAGCAGTACTTC. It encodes CASSLTAGSPGAEQYF.

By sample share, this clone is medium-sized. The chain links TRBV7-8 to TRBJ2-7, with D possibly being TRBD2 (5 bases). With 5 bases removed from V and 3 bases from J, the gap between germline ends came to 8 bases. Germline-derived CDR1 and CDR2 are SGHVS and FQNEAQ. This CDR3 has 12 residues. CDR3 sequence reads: CASSGSLYEQYF. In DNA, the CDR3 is TGTGCCAGCAGCGGGAGTCTCTACGAGCAGTACTTC.

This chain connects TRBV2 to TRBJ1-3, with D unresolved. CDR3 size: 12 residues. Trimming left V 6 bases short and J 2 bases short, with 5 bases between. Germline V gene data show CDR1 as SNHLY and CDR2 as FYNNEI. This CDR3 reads CASRQAGNTIYF. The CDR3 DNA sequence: TGTGCCAGCAGGCAGGCTGGAAACACCATATATTTT.

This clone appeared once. The DNA of the CDR3 is TGTGCCAGCAGCTCGGGACACCTCGGGAACACCGGGGAGCTGTTTTTT. This translates into CASSSGHLGNTGELFF. The J gene is TRBJ2-2, the V gene TRBV5-5; D possibly corresponds to TRBD1 (6 bases). With 3 bases removed from V and 1 base from J, the gap between germline ends came to 13 bases. This CDR3 comprises 16 residues. The germline V gene encodes CDR1 SGHKS and CDR2 YYEKEE (reference sequence).

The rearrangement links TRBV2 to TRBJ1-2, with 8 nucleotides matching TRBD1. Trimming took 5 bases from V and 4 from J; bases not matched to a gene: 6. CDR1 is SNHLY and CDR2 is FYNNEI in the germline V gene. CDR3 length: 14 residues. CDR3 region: CASSTTGTGYGYTF. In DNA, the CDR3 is TGTGCCAGCAGTACAACCGGGACAGGCTATGGCTACACCTTC.

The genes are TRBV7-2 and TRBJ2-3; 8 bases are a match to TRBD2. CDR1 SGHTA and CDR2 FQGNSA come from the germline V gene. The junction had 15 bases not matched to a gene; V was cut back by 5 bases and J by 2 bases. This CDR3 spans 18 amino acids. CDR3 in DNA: TGTGCCAGCAGCCACGGGTCGGCGGGAGGTGCCCCCACAGATACGCAGTATTTT. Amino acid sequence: CASSHGSAGGAPTDTQYF.

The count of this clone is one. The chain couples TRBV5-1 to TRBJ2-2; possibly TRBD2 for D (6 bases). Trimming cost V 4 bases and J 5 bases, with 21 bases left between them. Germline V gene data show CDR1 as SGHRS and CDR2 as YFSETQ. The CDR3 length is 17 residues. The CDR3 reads CASSRGWSGQRTGELFF. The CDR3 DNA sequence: TGCGCCAGCAGCCGGGGGTGGAGCGGGCAGAGAACCGGGGAGCTGTTTTTT.

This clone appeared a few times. CDR3 nucleotides: TGTGCCAGCAGCGGGCGCTCTCAAGGTGAGCAGTTCTTC. It yields the protein CASSGRSQGEQFF. This chain joins TRBV7-9 and TRBJ2-1; D gene ambiguous. The ends were cut back, 5 bases at V and 9 bases at J, with 14 bases in the middle. CDR3 length: 13 amino acids. The germline V gene encodes CDR1 SEHNR and CDR2 FQNEAQ (reference sequence).

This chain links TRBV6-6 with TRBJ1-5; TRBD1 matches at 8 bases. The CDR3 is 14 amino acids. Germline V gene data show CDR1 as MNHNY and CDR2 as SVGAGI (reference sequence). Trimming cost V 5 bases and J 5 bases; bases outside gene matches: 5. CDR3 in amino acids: CASSNGQGDQPQHF. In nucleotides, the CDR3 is TGTGCCAGCAGTAACGGACAGGGAGATCAGCCCCAGCATTTT.

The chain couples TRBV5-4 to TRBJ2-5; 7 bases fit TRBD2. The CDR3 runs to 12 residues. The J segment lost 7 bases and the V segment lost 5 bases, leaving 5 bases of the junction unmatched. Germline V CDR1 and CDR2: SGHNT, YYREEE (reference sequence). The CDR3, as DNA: TGTGCCAGCAGTCCCGGGGGGTGGACCCAGTACTTC. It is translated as CASSPGGWTQYF.

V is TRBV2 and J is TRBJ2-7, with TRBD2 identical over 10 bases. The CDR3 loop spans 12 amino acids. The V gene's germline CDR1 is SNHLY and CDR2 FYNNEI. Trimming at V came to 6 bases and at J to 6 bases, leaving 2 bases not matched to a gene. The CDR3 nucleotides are TGTGCCAGCAGAAGGACTAGCGGCGAGCAGTACTTC. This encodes CASRRTSGEQYF.

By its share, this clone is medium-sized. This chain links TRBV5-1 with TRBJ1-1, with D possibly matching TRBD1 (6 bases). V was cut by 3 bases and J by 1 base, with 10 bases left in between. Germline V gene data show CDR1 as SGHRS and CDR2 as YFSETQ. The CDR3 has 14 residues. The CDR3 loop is CASSSLQGNTEAFF. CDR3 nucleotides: TGCGCCAGCAGCTCACTACAGGGGAACACTGAAGCTTTCTTT.

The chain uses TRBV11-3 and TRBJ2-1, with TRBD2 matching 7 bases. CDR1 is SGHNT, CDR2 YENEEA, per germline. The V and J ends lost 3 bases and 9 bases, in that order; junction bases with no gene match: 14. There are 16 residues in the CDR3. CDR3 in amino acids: CASSFRPLAGEPEQFF. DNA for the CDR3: TGTGCCAGCAGCTTCCGCCCTCTCGCGGGAGAGCCTGAGCAGTTCTTC.